These T cell receptor beta chains were read from a single sample in a study of cytomegalovirus exposure and HLA in healthy donors. This table comes from immunoSEQ multiplex PCR, and its TCRdb copy is limited to in-frame clones, with some not included. The sample has about 130,000 clones, approximately 90% seen once. The source material was PBMCs. Receptors were obtained from a woman in her twenties or thirties in good health and CMV-seropositive. Both conserved end residues are part of each CDR3.

v_call	j_call	cdr3_aa
TRBV27	TRBJ2-7	CASSLGQGFEQYF
TRBV9	TRBJ1-3	CASSATPAAIYF
TRBV28	TRBJ2-1	CASSSGARGRWFYEQFF
TRBV6-1	TRBJ2-5	CASRARGEAVTQYF
TRBV28	TRBJ1-4	CASRSPQGYNEKLFF
TRBV27	TRBJ1-1	CASSLGTGWEAFF
TRBV4-2	TRBJ2-3	CASSRLLSGTITDTQYF
TRBV7-6	TRBJ2-1	CASSPRGNSYNEQFF
TRBV4-2	TRBJ1-5	CASSQATGGSDQPQHF
TRBV5-1	TRBJ2-5	CASSFGTGGQETQYF
TRBV6-6	TRBJ2-1	CATLSLSSYNEQFF
TRBV27	TRBJ1-1	CASSLYRGRNTEAFF
TRBV5-1	TRBJ1-3	CASSLNPDRFSGNTIYF
TRBV27	TRBJ2-5	CASSKPGLWQETQYF
TRBV30	TRBJ1-2	CAWTDTGGYGYTF
TRBV19	TRBJ2-2	CAGRQTQNTGELFF
TRBV28	TRBJ1-1	CASSFRGSNTEAFF
TRBV2	TRBJ2-3	CASSSPSGRTDTQYF
TRBV27	TRBJ2-3	CASSSRLAGTDTQYF
TRBV28	TRBJ1-1	CASSSGGPNTEAFF
TRBV7-6	TRBJ2-2	CASSFFAGSKTGELFF
TRBV5-6	TRBJ2-2	CASSQRTGNTNTGELFF
TRBV27	TRBJ1-1	CASSSPQGANTEAFF
TRBV4-2	TRBJ1-1	CASSQVGQGANTEAFF
TRBV11-2	TRBJ1-2	CASRNYRGREGYTF
TRBV28	TRBJ2-3	CASSTGGITQYF
TRBV5-1	TRBJ2-6	CASSGAGSGANVLTF
TRBV2	TRBJ1-1	CASSSQGARLSEAFF
TRBV10-3	TRBJ2-4	CAISGEAPPGNIQYF